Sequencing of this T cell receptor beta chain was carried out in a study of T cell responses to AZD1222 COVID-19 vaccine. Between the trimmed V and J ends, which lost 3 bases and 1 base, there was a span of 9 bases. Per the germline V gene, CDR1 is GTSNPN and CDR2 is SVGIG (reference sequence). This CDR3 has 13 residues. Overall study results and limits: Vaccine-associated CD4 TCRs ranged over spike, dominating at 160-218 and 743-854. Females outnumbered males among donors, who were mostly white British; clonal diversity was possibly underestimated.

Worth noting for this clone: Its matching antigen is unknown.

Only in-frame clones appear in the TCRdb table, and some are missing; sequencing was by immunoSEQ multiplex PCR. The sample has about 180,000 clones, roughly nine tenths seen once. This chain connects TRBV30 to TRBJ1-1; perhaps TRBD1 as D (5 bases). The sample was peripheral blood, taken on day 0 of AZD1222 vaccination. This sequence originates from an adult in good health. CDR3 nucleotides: TGTGCCTGGAGGAAGGGGCCGAACACTGAAGCTTTCTTT. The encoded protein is CAWRKGPNTEAFF.